Shown below are 21 T cell receptor beta chains from a single sample sequenced in a study of blood T cell repertoires in COVID-19 (dated by TCRdb to 2018 to 2020). Libraries were built with the immunoSEQ multiplex PCR assay. TCRdb mirrors the immuneACCESS table, restricted to in-frame sequences. Some clones are absent from its copies; in checked studies, under half trace to an unresolved V gene, and the reason for the others is unknown. In all, the sample holds about 70,000 clones, and approximately 86% of those were seen once. The top ten clonotypes cover around 12% of the sample. Sequenced sample: peripheral blood. These receptors were obtained from a human donor in a cohort sampled during active COVID-19.

This clone was counted once. The J gene is TRBJ1-3, the V gene TRBV5-1; D gene ambiguous. There are 15 residues in the CDR3. V dropped 2 bases and J dropped 4 bases, with 13 bases sitting between them. The germline V gene encodes CDR1 SGHRS and CDR2 YFSETQ. The CDR3 region has the DNA TGCGCCAGCAGCTTTGCGGGAGGAGAGGGAAACACCATATATTTT. Protein: CASSFAGGEGNTIYF. The complete variable domain, with remaining parts taken from reference TRBV5-1 and TRBJ1-3, reads KAGVTQTPRYLIKTRGQQVTLSCSPISGHRSVSWYQQTPGQGLQFLFEYFSETQRNKGNFPGRFSGRQFSNSRSEMNVSTLELGDSALYLCASSFAGGEGNTIYFGEGSWLTVV.

This chain joins TRBV7-2 and TRBJ1-6; D is uncertain. With 4 bases removed from V and 7 bases from J, the gap between germline ends came to 14 bases. CDR3 length: 15 residues. In germline, CDR1 is SGHTA, CDR2 FQGNSA. CDR3 bases: TGTGCCAGCAGCTACGGCGGGCGTTTCAATTCACCCCTCCACTTT. It encodes CASSYGGRFNSPLHF.

The J gene is TRBJ2-5, the V gene TRBV7-2; 11 nucleotides align to TRBD2. This CDR3 region has 16 residues. Germline CDR1 SGHTA, CDR2 FQGNSA. The J segment lost 6 bases and the V segment lost 1 base, leaving 7 bases of the junction unmatched. CDR3 in DNA: TGTGCCAGCAGCTTAGTTAGCGGGGGGGCCGGGAAGACCCAGTACTTC. It translates to CASSLVSGGAGKTQYF.

The rearrangement joins TRBV5-6 to TRBJ2-1; TRBD1 agrees at 8 bases. The CDR3 is 15 residues long. V dropped 4 bases and J dropped 6; count of bases not matched to a gene: 9. From germline, CDR1 is SGHDT and CDR2 YYEEEE. CDR3 DNA sequence: TGTGCCAGCAGCCGCGGGACAGGACCCCCCAATGAGCAGTTCTTC. Its protein is CASSRGTGPPNEQFF. The full variable domain, in which reference TRBV5-6 and TRBJ2-1 provide the parts outside the CDR3, is DAGVTQSPTHLIKTRGQQVTLRCSPKSGHDTVSWYQQALGQGPQFIFQYYEEEERQRGNFPDRFSGHQFPNYSSELNVNALLLGDSALYLCASSRGTGPPNEQFFGPGTRLTVL.

The rearrangement uses TRBV5-1 and TRBJ2-6, with 7 bases fitting TRBD2. The V gene end was trimmed by 0 bases and the J gene end by 4 bases; junction bases not matched to a gene: 4. Per germline, CDR1 SGHRS and CDR2 YFSETQ. CDR3 size: 16 residues. The DNA for the CDR3 is TGCGCCAGCAGCTTGGGGAGCGGGGCCGGGGCCAACGTCCTGACTTTC. Protein sequence: CASSLGSGAGANVLTF.

This clone was counted only a few times. The chain combines TRBV5-4 with TRBJ2-7; TRBD1 agrees at 7 bases. Trimming took 6 bases from V and 1 from J; bases not matched to a gene: 7. Germline lookup yields CDR1 SGHNT and CDR2 YYREEE (reference sequence). The CDR3 is made up of 14 amino acids. DNA of the CDR3: TGTGCCAGCACACGGGACAGTTCTTCCTACGAGCAGTACTTC. This sequence encodes CASTRDSSSYEQYF.

This sequence joins TRBV5-1 and TRBJ2-2, with 9 bases that match TRBD2. CDR1 and CDR2 from the germline V gene are SGHRS and YFSETQ. V gave up 3 bases and J gave up 0 bases; unmatched junction bases: 6. This CDR3 spans 17 amino acids. The CDR3 DNA sequence: TGCGCCAGCAGCTGGCAGCGGGGGGACCCGAACACCGGGGAGCTGTTTTTT. Residues: CASSWQRGDPNTGELFF. Full variable domain (rest looked up from reference TRBV5-1 and TRBJ2-2): KAGVTQTPRYLIKTRGQQVTLSCSPISGHRSVSWYQQTPGQGLQFLFEYFSETQRNKGNFPGRFSGRQFSNSRSEMNVSTLELGDSALYLCASSWQRGDPNTGELFFGEGSRLTVL.

The chain combines TRBV2 with TRBJ2-3; D is perhaps TRBD2 (5 bases). The CDR3 sequence is 14 residues long. Deletions cut 1 base from V and 3 bases from J, with 8 bases between. Germline CDR1 reads SNHLY; CDR2 reads FYNNEI. CDR3 residues: CASSEGTGTDTQYF. CDR3 coding DNA: TGTGCCAGCAGTGAAGGGACTGGAACAGATACGCAGTATTTT.

The table lists this clone with a few counts. This rearrangement joins TRBV11-3 to TRBJ2-1; no clear D. The CDR3 consists of 12 residues. Trimming shortened V by 5 bases and J by 12 bases, and 14 bases separated the two germline ends. CDR1 and CDR2 (germline): SGHNT, YENEEA. The CDR3, as DNA: TGTGCCAGCAGCCGAGACGGGTTTCGGCAGTTCTTC. This codes for CASSRDGFRQFF. Using reference TRBV11-3 and TRBJ2-1 for the parts outside the CDR3, the full variable domain is EAGVVQSPRYKIIEKKQPVAFWCNPISGHNTLYWYLQNLGQGPELLIRYENEEAVDDSQLPKDRFSAERLKGVDSTLKIQPAELGDSAVYLCASSRDGFRQFFGPGTRLTVL.

The table lists this clone with a count of one. The chain is built from TRBV30 and TRBJ1-6, with no clear D. The CDR3 is 14 amino acids. V shed 0 bases and J shed 10 bases, with 13 bases lying between them. Germline CDR1 reads GTSNPN; CDR2 reads SVGIG (reference sequence). This chain's CDR3 is CAWSVGKGESPLHF. The CDR3 DNA sequence: TGTGCCTGGAGTGTCGGGAAGGGCGAATCACCCCTCCACTTT. Full variable domain (remainder filled in from reference TRBV30 and TRBJ1-6): SQTIHQWPATLVQPVGSPLSLECTVEGTSNPNLYWYRQAAGRGLQLLFYSVGIGQISSEVPQNLSASRPQDRQFILSSKKLLLSDSGFYLCAWSVGKGESPLHFGNGTRLTVT.

This clone was detected only once. The chain has TRBV5-5 and TRBJ2-3; no reliable D call. The V and J ends lost 4 bases and 6 bases respectively, with 12 bases between them. Germline values: CDR1 SGHKS, CDR2 YYEKEE (reference sequence). The length of the CDR3 is 13 residues. This CDR3 reads CASSPSRVDTQYF. The CDR3 DNA reads as TGTGCCAGCAGCCCGTCTCGGGTGGATACGCAGTATTTT.

This clone is a singleton in its sample. This chain joins TRBV5-1 and TRBJ1-1; 8 bases map to TRBD1. V gave up 4 bases and J gave up 7 bases; unmatched junction bases: 12. The germline gives CDR1 SGHRS, CDR2 YFSETQ. The CDR3 consists of 15 residues. The CDR3 coding sequence is TGCGCCAGCAGCCAGGGACAGGAGGGCCTAAGTGAAGCTTTCTTT. This sequence encodes CASSQGQEGLSEAFF.

This clone has a handful of counts. This chain links TRBV18 with TRBJ1-1; 8 bases are a match to TRBD1. The V gene end was trimmed by 8 bases and the J gene end by 7 bases; junction bases not matched to a gene: 12. Germline V gene sequence: CDR1 KGHSH, CDR2 LQKENI. The CDR3 runs to 14 residues. CDR3 nucleotide sequence: TGTGCCAGCGCAGGGGGAACAGGGGGAGTTGAAGCTTTCTTT. Translation gives CASAGGTGGVEAFF.

The chain links TRBV11-3 to TRBJ2-3; 9 nucleotides match TRBD2. J lost 4 bases, V lost 5 bases, and 7 bases had no gene match. Germline V gene data show CDR1 as SGHNT and CDR2 as YENEEA. The CDR3 contains 15 residues. Written as DNA, the CDR3 is TGTGCCAGCAGCCATAGAGCGGGGGGCTCAGATACGCAGTATTTT. Encoded protein: CASSHRAGGSDTQYF.

The rearrangement joins TRBV7-2 to TRBJ1-6; D uncertain. CDR3 length: 16 amino acids. The V gene's germline CDR1 is SGHTA and CDR2 FQGNSA. The V gene lost 2 bases and the J gene lost 5 bases, with 13 bases spanning the gap. CDR3 region: CASSLLRRPDNSPLHF. The CDR3 DNA follows: TGTGCCAGCAGCTTACTGCGGCGCCCGGATAATTCACCCCTCCACTTT.

The rearrangement links TRBV10-1 to TRBJ1-6; perhaps TRBD1 as D (6 bases). The CDR3 covers 13 residues. V lost 2 bases and J lost 12, with 11 bases in between. Germline CDR1 WNHNN, CDR2 SYGVQD (reference sequence). The CDR3 reads CASSETTGLPLHF. The CDR3 nucleotides read TGCGCCAGCAGTGAGACCACAGGGTTACCCCTCCACTTT.

The V and J genes are TRBV19 and TRBJ2-1, with 13 bases lining up with TRBD2. Germline V gene data show CDR1 as LNHDA and CDR2 as SQIVND (reference sequence). The CDR3 length is 15 residues. V was pared by 6 bases and J by 8 bases, with 7 bases of the junction left unmatched. The CDR3 nucleotides are TGTGCCAGTAGCCTCACTAGCGGGGGGGCATATGAGCAGTTCTTC. Encoded protein: CASSLTSGGAYEQFF. The whole variable domain, filled in from reference TRBV19 and TRBJ2-1, reads DGGITQSPKYLFRKEGQNVTLSCEQNLNHDAMYWYRQDPGQGLRLIYYSQIVNDFQKGDIAEGYSVSREKKESFPLTVTSAQKNPTAFYLCASSLTSGGAYEQFFGPGTRLTVL.

The rearrangement links TRBV13 to TRBJ1-1; 9 nucleotides agree with TRBD1. The J segment lost 0 bases and the V segment lost 8 bases, leaving 13 bases of the junction unmatched. From germline, CDR1 is PRHDT and CDR2 FYEKMQ (reference sequence). There are 17 residues in the CDR3. The CDR3 reads CASGVQGAGTMNTEAFF. The CDR3 region has the DNA TGTGCCAGCGGCGTACAGGGGGCTGGTACGATGAACACTGAAGCTTTCTTT.

This chain uses TRBV18 with TRBJ2-1, with D tentatively TRBD1 (6 bases). The CDR3 length is 15 residues. Deletions cut 2 bases from V and 8 bases from J, with 16 bases between. The germline V gene has CDR1 KGHSH and CDR2 LQKENI. Here the CDR3 DNA reads TGTGCCAGCTCACCAACCTGGGCAGGGGTCCATGAGCAGTTCTTC. Its translation: CASSPTWAGVHEQFF.

J is TRBJ1-1 and V is TRBV25-1, with 9 positions matching TRBD1. CDR1 is MGHDK, CDR2 SYGVNS, per germline. V lost 8 bases, J lost 6 bases, and 10 bases stayed unmatched. The CDR3 has 14 residues. The CDR3 bases are TGTGCCAGCGGTTTCGGGACAGGGTTCGCTGAAGCTTTCTTT. Its protein is CASGFGTGFAEAFF.

The rearrangement joins TRBV3-1 (or the pseudogene TRBV3-2) to TRBJ2-1; 10 bases are shared with TRBD1. V lost 0 bases and J lost 8; bases outside the gene matches: 4. Per the germline V gene, CDR1 is LGHDT and CDR2 is YNNKEL (reference sequence). This CDR3 comprises 15 residues. The CDR3 is CASSQEGDRGYEQFF. CDR3 bases: TGTGCCAGCAGCCAAGAAGGGGACAGGGGATATGAGCAGTTCTTC.